This T cell receptor (beta chain) appears in the sequencing data of a study of cytomegalovirus exposure and HLA in healthy donors. Study background: In an early release, HLA-typed donors contributed 77 million or so unique TCR sequences. Study observations and caveats: What was likely a sequencing artifact was a cluster of highly shared sequence variants. Follow-up analysis later connected one missense variant in DCLRE1C with trimming of TCR beta V- and J-genes.

Both 60 Vbeta primers and 13 Jbeta primers went into the PCR. How the authors handled the data: The count from a later analysis was 60 million to 85 million unique TCR beta chains, some 12 million of them shared. Some clones are missing from TCRdb's copy, which holds only in-frame ones; the method was immunoSEQ multiplex PCR. Clone size and the V and J calls come from that table; the DNA yielded D and trimming. The table shows 95,000 to 130,000 clones, with roughly three quarters occurring only once. Worth noting for this clone: Its target is not known.

The germline V gene encodes CDR1 MNHEY and CDR2 SMNVEV (reference sequence). CDR3 size: 17 residues. V was clipped by 6 bases and J by 0 bases, with 18 bases between them. The chain is built from TRBV27 and TRBJ1-3, with a weak D call TRBD1 (6 bases). Material for sequencing was PBMCs. This receptor was taken from a man between 25 and 39 years old in good health and CMV-seropositive. The CDR3 loop reads CASRPAQGFISGNTIYF. The CDR3, as DNA: TGTGCCAGCAGACCTGCCCAGGGGTTTATCTCTGGAAACACCATATATTTT.